Each of the 20 T cell receptor beta chains below was sequenced from the same sample in a study of T cell responses to AZD1222 COVID-19 vaccine. Assay used: immunoSEQ multiplex PCR; TCRdb lists only in-frame clones, some missing. The sample carries about 56,000 clones, approximately 86% recorded once. Sequenced material: peripheral blood, taken on day 0 of AZD1222 vaccination. These receptors originate from an adult in good health.

The chain is built from TRBV19 and TRBJ2-2; 8 bases map to TRBD2. Germline loops: CDR1 LNHDA, CDR2 SQIVND (reference sequence). The V and J ends lost 5 bases and 3 bases, in that order; junction bases with no gene match: 11. This CDR3 contains 17 residues. The CDR3 nucleotides read TGTGCCAGTAGTCGCCCACGGGGGGGTTTCGACACCGGGGAGCTGTTTTTT. This gives the protein CASSRPRGGFDTGELFF.

Relative to its sample, this clone is medium-sized. The J gene is TRBJ1-2, the V gene TRBV29-1; D possibly corresponds to TRBD1 (6 bases). Germline lookup yields CDR1 SQVTM and CDR2 ANQGSEA. Between the trimmed V and J ends, which lost 0 bases and 2 bases, there was a span of 13 bases. The CDR3 is 15 amino acids. The CDR3 region has the DNA TGCAGCGTTGAAGACACCAGGGGACTAAACTATGGCTACACCTTC. Its protein product is CSVEDTRGLNYGYTF.

The CDR3 protein is CSVDRRGDYGYTF. In nucleotides, the CDR3 is TGCAGCGTTGATCGCAGGGGTGACTATGGCTACACCTTC. J is TRBJ1-2 and V is TRBV29-1, with a possible D match to TRBD1 (6 bases). CDR1 and CDR2 (germline): SQVTM, ANQGSEA. Trimming removed 3 bases at V and 3 bases at J, with 11 bases between. The CDR3 extends over 13 amino acids.

V and J are TRBV4-2 and TRBJ2-3; 10 bases are a match to TRBD2. Germline lookup yields CDR1 LGHNA and CDR2 YNFKEQ. The length of the CDR3 is 19 residues. The V gene end was trimmed by 1 base and the J gene end by 1 base; junction bases not matched to a gene: 11. The CDR3 is CASSQGGAGGPGGTDTQYF. The CDR3 DNA reads as TGTGCCAGCAGCCAAGGGGGAGCGGGAGGGCCCGGGGGCACAGATACGCAGTATTTT.

This chain connects TRBV25-1 to TRBJ2-5; D may be TRBD1 (6 bases). CDR3 length: 14 residues. Germline V gene data show CDR1 as MGHDK and CDR2 as SYGVNS. V was pared by 5 bases and J by 1 base, with 11 bases between. The CDR3 spells CASSTRGGQETQYF. The CDR3 DNA is TGTGCCAGCAGTACCCGAGGGGGCCAAGAGACCCAGTACTTC.

This clone is categorized as medium-sized (0.01 to 0.1%). V and J are TRBV15 and TRBJ2-3; no definite D call. The CDR3 has 17 amino acids. CDR1 is LNHNV and CDR2 is YYDKDF in the germline V gene (reference sequence). With 2 bases removed from V and 2 bases from J, the gap between germline ends came to 17 bases. CDR3 loop: CATSRQPLLYATDTQYF. The CDR3 DNA reads as TGTGCCACCAGCAGACAACCCCTCCTATACGCCACAGATACGCAGTATTTT.

The gene calls are TRBV28 and TRBJ2-6, with a possible D match to TRBD1 (6 bases). Germline V gene lookup returns CDR1 MDHEN and CDR2 SYDVKM. The V end lost 5 bases, the J end lost 1 base, and 9 bases lay between the germline ends. This CDR3 has 15 residues. The CDR3 bases are TGTGCCAGCAGTGCACAGGGATCTGGGGCCAACGTCCTGACTTTC. Protein sequence: CASSAQGSGANVLTF.

This clone was recorded a few times. The rearrangement joins TRBV19 to TRBJ1-1; 11 bases fit TRBD1. This CDR3 has 15 amino acids. After removal of 4 bases from V and 3 bases from J, the junction contained 4 bases not matched to a gene. Germline V gene sequence: CDR1 LNHDA, CDR2 SQIVND (reference sequence). CDR3 DNA sequence: TGTGCCAGTAGTAGAGGACAGGGGGCATACACTGAAGCTTTCTTT. Amino acids: CASSRGQGAYTEAFF.

This chain joins TRBV7-2 and TRBJ2-7; 8 bases are a match to TRBD2. V lost 2 bases to trimming and J lost 2 bases; unmatched junction nucleotides: 5. The CDR3 sequence is 15 residues long. The germline V gene encodes CDR1 SGHTA and CDR2 FQGNSA. The CDR3 protein is CASSLRSSGAYEQYF. The CDR3 DNA sequence: TGTGCCAGCAGCTTACGTAGTAGCGGGGCCTACGAGCAGTACTTC.

The V gene is TRBV4-3, the J gene TRBJ1-6; no definite D call. Trimming left V 0 bases short and J 7 bases short, with 13 bases between. Germline V lookup: CDR1 LGHNA, CDR2 YSLEER. The CDR3 runs 16 residues. The CDR3 here is CASSQDRGQSNSPLHF. The CDR3 DNA is TGCGCCAGCAGCCAAGACCGTGGGCAATCAAATTCACCCCTCCACTTT.

This rearrangement joins TRBV6-5 to TRBJ1-1; 9 nucleotides agree with TRBD1. Germline CDR1 MNHEY, CDR2 SVGAGI. This CDR3 contains 11 residues. J was trimmed by 4 bases and V by 11 bases; bases with no gene match: 2. The CDR3 DNA reads as TGTGCCGGGACAGGGCCCACTGAAGCTTTCTTT. Its protein product is CAGTGPTEAFF.

This rearrangement joins TRBV28 to TRBJ1-2; 7 nucleotides line up with TRBD1. V was pared by 5 bases and J by 7 bases, with 7 bases of the junction left unmatched. This CDR3 has 13 residues. Germline V gene data show CDR1 as MDHEN and CDR2 as SYDVKM. The CDR3 sequence: CASSVDREGGYTF. The CDR3 DNA is TGTGCCAGCAGTGTCGACAGGGAAGGTGGCTACACCTTC.

This chain's CDR3 is CASSVDGDTYQPQHF. The CDR3 nucleotides read TGTGCCAGCAGCGTAGACGGGGACACGTATCAGCCCCAGCATTTT. The chain has TRBV9 and TRBJ1-5, with D possibly matching TRBD1 (6 bases). The CDR3 covers 15 residues. The V gene's germline CDR1 is SGDLS and CDR2 YYNGEE. V was trimmed by 0 bases and J by 5 bases, leaving 12 bases between them.

The gene calls are TRBV5-1 and TRBJ2-2; D perhaps matches TRBD1 (5 bases). The germline CDR1 and CDR2 sequences are SGHRS and YFSETQ. The CDR3 totals 16 residues. V lost 4 bases and J 5 bases, leaving 18 bases between the germline ends. CDR3 amino acids: CASSPKDTSRTGELFF. CDR3 nucleotide sequence: TGCGCCAGCAGCCCTAAGGACACTTCGCGGACCGGGGAGCTGTTTTTT.

The chain has TRBV5-5 and TRBJ2-3, with D possibly TRBD1 on 5 matching bases. Trimming left V 0 bases short and J 4 bases short, with 9 bases between. Germline values: CDR1 SGHKS, CDR2 YYEKEE (reference sequence). The CDR3 covers 14 residues. The CDR3 is CASSLGQGADTQYF. In DNA form, the CDR3 reads TGTGCCAGCAGCTTGGGGCAGGGTGCAGATACGCAGTATTTT. The full variable domain, its missing parts supplied by reference TRBV5-5 and TRBJ2-3, is DAGVTQSPTHLIKTRGQQVTLRCSPISGHKSVSWYQQVLGQGPQFIFQYYEKEERGRGNFPDRFSARQFPNYSSELNVNALLLGDSALYLCASSLGQGADTQYFGPGTRLTVL.

This clone has just a few counts. The rearrangement links TRBV7-9 to TRBJ2-1; possibly TRBD2 for D (5 bases). The germline gives CDR1 SEHNR, CDR2 FQNEAQ (reference sequence). This CDR3 is built from 12 residues. Trimming removed 8 bases from V and 4 bases from J, with 9 bases in between. CDR3 in amino acids: CASVTGYNEQFF. In nucleotides, the CDR3 is TGTGCCAGCGTAACGGGGTACAATGAGCAGTTCTTC.

The chain couples TRBV9 to TRBJ2-7; no reliable D call. Germline assignment: CDR1 SGDLS and CDR2 YYNGEE. Between the trimmed V and J ends, which lost 0 bases and 1 base, there was a span of 11 bases. This CDR3 is built from 15 residues. CDR3 coding DNA: TGTGCCAGCAGCGTAGAAGACGGTACATCCTACGAGCAGTACTTC. It specifies CASSVEDGTSYEQYF.

The CDR3 loop reads CASSQDGTGPYEQYF. The CDR3 DNA reads as TGCGCCAGCAGCCAAGACGGGACAGGCCCCTACGAGCAGTACTTC. The chain has TRBV4-3 and TRBJ2-7; TRBD1 aligns across 8 bases. The CDR3 runs 15 residues. V lost 0 bases, J lost 2 bases, and 3 bases stayed unmatched. Germline CDR1 and CDR2: LGHNA and YSLEER.

This chain connects TRBV15 to TRBJ2-7, with 7 bases fitting TRBD1. Germline V gene sequence: CDR1 LNHNV, CDR2 YYDKDF (reference sequence). The CDR3 totals 15 residues. J was trimmed by 1 base and V by 5 bases; bases with no gene match: 8. The CDR3 sequence: CATSAQGSPSYEQYF. DNA for the CDR3: TGTGCCACCAGCGCACAGGGGAGTCCATCCTACGAGCAGTACTTC.

Only one count was recorded for this clone. V usage is TRBV5-1 and J usage is TRBJ2-2; possibly TRBD1 for D (5 bases). The CDR3 extends over 16 amino acids. The V gene lost 0 bases and the J gene lost 5 bases, with 14 bases spanning the gap. Germline V gene sequence: CDR1 SGHRS, CDR2 YFSETQ. CDR3 bases: TGCGCCAGCAGCTTGGAGGCAGGGCTGGGAACCGGGGAGCTGTTTTTT. Protein product: CASSLEAGLGTGELFF.